A single sample is the source of the 2 T cell receptor beta chains below, sequenced in a study of technical replicates of blood from a few donors. Sequencing was performed with immunoSEQ multiplex PCR; in TCRdb, only in-frame clones are kept and a portion is missing. The data hold tens of thousands of clones, with over 90% observed a single time. Sequenced sample: T cells isolated from PBMCs. These receptor sequences come from a human donor in good health.

The chain employs TRBV2 and TRBJ2-5; TRBD1 aligns across 7 bases. The length of the CDR3 is 12 residues. Germline-derived CDR1 and CDR2 are SNHLY and FYNNEI. V lost 8 bases and J lost 0; bases outside the gene matches: 0. CDR3 bases: TGTGCCAGCGGGACAGACCAAGAGACCCAGTACTTC. As protein: CASGTDQETQYF.

The genes are TRBV6-6 and TRBJ2-2, with 8 bases that match TRBD2. Germline lookup yields CDR1 MNHNY and CDR2 SVGAGI (reference sequence). The CDR3 is 14 amino acids. Trimming removed 2 bases from V and 4 bases from J; junction bases left unmatched: 0. CDR3: CASSYTSGTGELFF. In DNA form, the CDR3 reads TGTGCCAGCAGTTACACTAGCGGCACCGGGGAGCTGTTTTTT.